The entry that follows covers one T cell receptor beta chain sequence. Its antigen is still unknown. No much larger clone is present one base from it, and per-base qualities are unavailable. This record comes from a study of response to subunit inactivated influenza vaccine (dated by TCRdb to 2017 to 2018). General notes on the study: Deep quantitative T cell receptor repertoire profiling was used in the study to track responses to a trivalent subunit inactivated influenza vaccine. What the authors observed across the whole study: It was suggested by the authors that each seasonal influenza vaccination may recruit only a limited number of new T cells.

The CDR1 and CDR2 encoded by the germline V gene are SGHVS and FNYEAQ. Clipping removes 5 bases from V and 9 bases from J, with 12 as the unmatched junction base count. Including the terminal cysteine and phenylalanine, the CDR3 comprises 16 residues. Only the CDR3 DNA is retained, 48 bases long and in frame from the first base. Library generation was performed with RT-PCR. Sequenced using an Illumina HiSeq 2500. TCRdb handled the public reads itself, with Q25 trimming in fastp and clone calling in MiXCR, and kept productive beta chains. Rows are combined by CDR3 protein, so each entry shows the most common genes and DNA. The sample data list 650,000 to 800,000 distinct CDR3 sequences, and under 20% of these were observed just once. The ten largest make up about a tenth of the sample.

The source is a man in his fifties who received an inactivated influenza vaccine. Donor details come from another sample of the same person, matched by shared clones. The chain links TRBV7-6 with TRBJ2-1, and 11 junction bases match TRBD2. Sequences were derived from PBMCs from blood, sampled roughly 5 days after vaccination. The DNA sequence is given as TGTGCCAGCAGCAACCCCCTAGCGGGGGGTCGTACTGAGCAGTTCTTC. Protein translation: CASSNPLAGGRTEQFF.